This TCR beta chain emerged from a study of chemoradiotherapy in HPV16-positive cancers. Study-level information: Candidate HPV-specific clones and shared TCR motifs came from two HPV16-positive patients. The study, taken as a whole, reports: The functional HPV-specific definition rests on just a couple of HPV16-positive patients.

In this sample, this clone turned up once. No antigen is known for it. Germline CDR1 ENHRY, CDR2 SYGVKD. The CDR3 covers 14 residues. Deletions cut 6 bases from V and 5 bases from J, with 11 bases between. Measured with immunoSEQ multiplex PCR; TCRdb has only the in-frame clones, and not every one. The repertoire consists of fewer than 70,000 clones, with around nine tenths occurring once and the leading ten covering more than 3%. V gene TRBV10-3 combines with J gene TRBJ1-6; no clear D. This receptor was taken from a human donor with HPV-associated anogenital cancer. The sequencing used blood, collected from a patient who underwent chemoradiotherapy. In nucleotides, the CDR3 is TGTGCCATCAGGCAGGACCTAAATAATTCACCCCTCCACTTT. Protein sequence: CAIRQDLNNSPLHF.